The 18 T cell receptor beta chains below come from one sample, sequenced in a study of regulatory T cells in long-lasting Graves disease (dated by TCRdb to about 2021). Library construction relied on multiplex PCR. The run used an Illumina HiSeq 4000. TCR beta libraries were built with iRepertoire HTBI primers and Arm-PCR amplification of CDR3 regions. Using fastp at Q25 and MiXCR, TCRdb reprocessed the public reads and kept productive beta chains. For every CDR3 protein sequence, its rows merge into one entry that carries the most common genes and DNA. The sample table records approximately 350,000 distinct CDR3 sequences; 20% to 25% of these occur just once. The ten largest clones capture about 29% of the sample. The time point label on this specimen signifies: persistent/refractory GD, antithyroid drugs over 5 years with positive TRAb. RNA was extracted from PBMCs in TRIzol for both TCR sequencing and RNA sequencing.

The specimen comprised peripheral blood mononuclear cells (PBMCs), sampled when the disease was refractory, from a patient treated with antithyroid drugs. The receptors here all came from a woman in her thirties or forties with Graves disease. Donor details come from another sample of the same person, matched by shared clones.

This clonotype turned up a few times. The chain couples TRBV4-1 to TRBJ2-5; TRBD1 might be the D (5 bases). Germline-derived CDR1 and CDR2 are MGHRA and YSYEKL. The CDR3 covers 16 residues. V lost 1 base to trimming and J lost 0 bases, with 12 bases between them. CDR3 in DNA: TGCGCCAGCAGCCAAGGGCGGAGCAGGGACCAAGAGACCCAGTACTTC. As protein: CASSQGRSRDQETQYF.

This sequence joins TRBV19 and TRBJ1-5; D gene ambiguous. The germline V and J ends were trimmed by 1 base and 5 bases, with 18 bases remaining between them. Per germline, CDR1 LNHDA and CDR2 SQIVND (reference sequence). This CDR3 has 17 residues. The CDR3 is CASSIVAGGRLYQPQHF. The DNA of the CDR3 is TGTGCCAGTAGTATAGTGGCGGGAGGTCGGTTGTATCAGCCCCAGCATTTT. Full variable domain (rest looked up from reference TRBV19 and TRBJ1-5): DGGITQSPKYLFRKEGQNVTLSCEQNLNHDAMYWYRQDPGQGLRLIYYSQIVNDFQKGDIAEGYSVSREKKESFPLTVTSAQKNPTAFYLCASSIVAGGRLYQPQHFGDGTRLSIL.

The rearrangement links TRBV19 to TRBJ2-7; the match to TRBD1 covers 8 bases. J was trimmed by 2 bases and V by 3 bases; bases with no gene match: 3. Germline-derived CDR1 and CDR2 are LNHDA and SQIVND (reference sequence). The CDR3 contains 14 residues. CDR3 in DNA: TGTGCCAGTAGTATGGGGACAGGAACCTACGAGCAGTACTTC. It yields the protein CASSMGTGTYEQYF. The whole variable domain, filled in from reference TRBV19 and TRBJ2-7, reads DGGITQSPKYLFRKEGQNVTLSCEQNLNHDAMYWYRQDPGQGLRLIYYSQIVNDFQKGDIAEGYSVSREKKESFPLTVTSAQKNPTAFYLCASSMGTGTYEQYFGPGTRLTVT.

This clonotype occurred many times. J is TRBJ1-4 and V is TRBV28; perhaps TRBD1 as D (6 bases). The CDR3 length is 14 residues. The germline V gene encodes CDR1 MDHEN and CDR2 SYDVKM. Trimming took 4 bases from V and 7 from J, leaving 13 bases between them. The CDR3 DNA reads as TGTGCCAGCAGTTCGGACAGCATACTTGAAAAACTGTTTTTT. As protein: CASSSDSILEKLFF.

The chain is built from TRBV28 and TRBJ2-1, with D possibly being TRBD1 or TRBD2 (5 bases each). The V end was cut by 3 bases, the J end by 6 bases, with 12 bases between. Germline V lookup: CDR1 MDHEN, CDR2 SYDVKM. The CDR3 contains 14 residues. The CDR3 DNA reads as TGTGCCAGCAGTTTTAGGGGACCTTGCAATGAGCAGTTCTTC. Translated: CASSFRGPCNEQFF.

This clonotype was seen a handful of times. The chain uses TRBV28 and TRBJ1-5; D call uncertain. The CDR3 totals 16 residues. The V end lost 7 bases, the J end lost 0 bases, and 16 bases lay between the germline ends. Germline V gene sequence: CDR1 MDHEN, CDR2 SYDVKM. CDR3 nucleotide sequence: TGTGCCAGCACCCTAAGGGCTGTAGCTAGCAATCAGCCCCAGCATTTT. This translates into CASTLRAVASNQPQHF.

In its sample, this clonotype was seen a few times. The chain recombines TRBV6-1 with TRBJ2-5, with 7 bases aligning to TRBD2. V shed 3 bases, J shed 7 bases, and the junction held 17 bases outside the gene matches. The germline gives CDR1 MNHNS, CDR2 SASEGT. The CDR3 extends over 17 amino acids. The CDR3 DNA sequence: TGTGCCAGCAGTGAGGTAGCGGGTGAATTGGGGGGAAGGACCCAGTACTTC. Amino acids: CASSEVAGELGGRTQYF.

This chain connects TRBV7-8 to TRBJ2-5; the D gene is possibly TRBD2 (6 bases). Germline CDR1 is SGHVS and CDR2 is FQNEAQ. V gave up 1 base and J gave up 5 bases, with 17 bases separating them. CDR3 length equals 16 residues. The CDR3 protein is CASSLGFLGAGETQYF. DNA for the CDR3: TGTGCCAGCAGCTTAGGGTTCTTAGGGGCGGGGGAGACCCAGTACTTC.

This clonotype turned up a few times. The CDR3: CASSLAAGGLYEQYF. The CDR3 bases are TGTGCCAGCAGCTTAGCGGCAGGGGGCCTCTACGAGCAGTACTTC. The J gene is TRBJ2-7, the V gene TRBV7-2; TRBD1 agrees at 8 bases. The trim removed 0 bases at V and 3 bases at J, leaving 4 bases unmatched. Germline V CDR1 and CDR2: SGHTA, FQGNSA. The CDR3 loop spans 15 amino acids. The complete variable domain, with remaining parts taken from reference TRBV7-2 and TRBJ2-7, reads GAGVSQSPSNKVTEKGKDVELRCDPISGHTALYWYRQSLGQGLEFLIYFQGNSAPDKSGLPSDRFSAERTGGSVSTLTIQRTQQEDSAVYLCASSLAAGGLYEQYFGPGTRLTVT.

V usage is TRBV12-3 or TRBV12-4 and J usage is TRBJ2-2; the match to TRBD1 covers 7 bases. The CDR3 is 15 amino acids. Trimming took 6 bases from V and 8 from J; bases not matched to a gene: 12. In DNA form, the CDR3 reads TGTGCCAGCAGGATCAAGGGGGCGCTTTCTGGGGAGCTGTTTTTT. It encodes CASRIKGALSGELFF.

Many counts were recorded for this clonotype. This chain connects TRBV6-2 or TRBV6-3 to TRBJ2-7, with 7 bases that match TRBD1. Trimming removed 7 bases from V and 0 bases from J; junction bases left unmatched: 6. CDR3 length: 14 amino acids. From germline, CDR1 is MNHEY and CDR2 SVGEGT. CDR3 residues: CASTEGTASYEQYF. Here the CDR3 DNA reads TGTGCCAGCACAGAAGGGACAGCCTCCTACGAGCAGTACTTC.

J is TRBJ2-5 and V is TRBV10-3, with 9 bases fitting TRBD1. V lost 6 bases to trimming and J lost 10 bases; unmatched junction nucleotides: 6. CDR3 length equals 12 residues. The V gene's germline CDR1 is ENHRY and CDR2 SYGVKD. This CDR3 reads CAISGQGSLQYF. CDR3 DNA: TGTGCCATCAGCGGACAGGGGAGTCTCCAGTACTTC.

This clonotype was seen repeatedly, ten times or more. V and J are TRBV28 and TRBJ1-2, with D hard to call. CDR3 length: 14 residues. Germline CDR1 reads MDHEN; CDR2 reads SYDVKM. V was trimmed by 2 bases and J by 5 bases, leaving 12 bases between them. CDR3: CASSLLREVYGYTF. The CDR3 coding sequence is TGTGCCAGCAGTTTACTTAGGGAGGTTTATGGCTACACCTTC.

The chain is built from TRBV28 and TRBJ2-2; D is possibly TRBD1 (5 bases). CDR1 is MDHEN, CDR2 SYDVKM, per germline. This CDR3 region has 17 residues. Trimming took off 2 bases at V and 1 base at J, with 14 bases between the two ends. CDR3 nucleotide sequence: TGTGCCAGCAGTTTAATCTCGCGACAGTTGAACACCGGGGAGCTGTTTTTT. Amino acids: CASSLISRQLNTGELFF.

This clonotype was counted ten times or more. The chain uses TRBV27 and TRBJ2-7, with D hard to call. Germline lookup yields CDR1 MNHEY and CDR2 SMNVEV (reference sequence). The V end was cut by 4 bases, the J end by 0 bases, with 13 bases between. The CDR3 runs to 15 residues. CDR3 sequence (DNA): TGTGCCAGCAGTTGGGTGGGCAGGAGCTCCTACGAGCAGTACTTC. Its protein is CASSWVGRSSYEQYF.

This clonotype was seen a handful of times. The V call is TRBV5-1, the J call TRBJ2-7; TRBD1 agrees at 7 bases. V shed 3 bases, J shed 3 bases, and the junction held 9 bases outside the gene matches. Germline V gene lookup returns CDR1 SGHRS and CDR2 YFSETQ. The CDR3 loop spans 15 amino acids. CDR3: CASSSYGTEGYEQYF. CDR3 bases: TGCGCCAGCAGCTCCTATGGGACAGAGGGCTACGAGCAGTACTTC.

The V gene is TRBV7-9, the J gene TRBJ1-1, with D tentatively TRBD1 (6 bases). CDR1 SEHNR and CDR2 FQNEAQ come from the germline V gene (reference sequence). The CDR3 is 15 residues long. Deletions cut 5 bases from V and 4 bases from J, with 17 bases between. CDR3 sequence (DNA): TGTGCCAGCAGCCTTGTACAGGGTATGAGCACTGAAGCTTTCTTT. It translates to CASSLVQGMSTEAFF.

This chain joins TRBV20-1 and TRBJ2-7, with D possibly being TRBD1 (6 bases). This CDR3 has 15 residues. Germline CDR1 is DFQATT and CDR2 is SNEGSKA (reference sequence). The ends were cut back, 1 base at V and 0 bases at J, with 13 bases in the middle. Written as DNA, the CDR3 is TGCAGTGCTAGAGGGGGGCACAAGAGCTCCTACGAGCAGTACTTC. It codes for CSARGGHKSSYEQYF.